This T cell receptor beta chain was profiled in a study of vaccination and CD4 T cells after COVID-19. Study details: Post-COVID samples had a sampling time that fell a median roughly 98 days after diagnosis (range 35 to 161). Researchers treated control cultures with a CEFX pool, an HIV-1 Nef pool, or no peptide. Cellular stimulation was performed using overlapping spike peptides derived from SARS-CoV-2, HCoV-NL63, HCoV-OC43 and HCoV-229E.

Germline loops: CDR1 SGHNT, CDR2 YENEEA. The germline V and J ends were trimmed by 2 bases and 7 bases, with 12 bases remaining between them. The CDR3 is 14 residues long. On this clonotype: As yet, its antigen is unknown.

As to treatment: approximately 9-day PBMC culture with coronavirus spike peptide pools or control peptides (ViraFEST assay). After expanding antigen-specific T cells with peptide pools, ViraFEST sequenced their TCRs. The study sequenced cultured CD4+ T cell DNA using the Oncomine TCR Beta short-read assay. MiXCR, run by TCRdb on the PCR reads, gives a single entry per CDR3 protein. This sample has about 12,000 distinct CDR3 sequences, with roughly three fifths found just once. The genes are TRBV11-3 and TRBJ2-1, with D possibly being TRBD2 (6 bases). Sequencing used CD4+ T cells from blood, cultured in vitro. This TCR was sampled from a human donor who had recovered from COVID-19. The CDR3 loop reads CASSLYGSRNEQFF. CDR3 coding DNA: TGTGCCAGCAGCTTATACGGGAGTCGGAATGAGCAGTTCTTC.